A single sample is the source of the 11 T cell receptor beta chains below, sequenced in a study of T cell changes during pregnancy in multiple sclerosis. Sequenced by immunoSEQ multiplex PCR; TCRdb stores in-frame clones only, minus some. This sample carries about 110,000 clones, roughly 89% of them seen once, and the ten largest clones take around 1.6%. The sequences come from peripheral blood, collected before pregnancy. These receptor sequences come from a female donor with multiple sclerosis, enrolled in a pregnancy study.

The J gene is TRBJ1-1, the V gene TRBV27, with unresolved D. Trimming cost V 10 bases and J 0 bases, with 12 bases left between them. Germline CDR1 MNHEY, CDR2 SMNVEV (reference sequence). The CDR3 sequence is 13 residues long. CDR3 amino acids: CATSEVMNTEAFF. The CDR3, as DNA: TGTGCCACCTCAGAGGTAATGAACACTGAAGCTTTCTTT.

J is TRBJ2-7 and V is TRBV6-5; TRBD2 aligns across 9 bases. The V and J ends lost 4 bases and 3 bases, in that order; junction bases with no gene match: 7. Germline values: CDR1 MNHEY, CDR2 SVGAGI. The CDR3 loop spans 15 amino acids. The CDR3 region has the DNA TGTGCCAGCAGTTCCGCAAGCGGGAGGCTCTACGAGCAGTACTTC. It translates to CASSSASGRLYEQYF.

The chain recombines TRBV7-2 with TRBJ2-5, with 10 bases fitting TRBD2. V shed 7 bases and J 4 bases; nucleotides not matched to a gene: 3. The CDR3 runs 13 residues. From germline, CDR1 is SGHTA and CDR2 FQGNSA. CDR3: CASTLAGRETQYF. DNA for the CDR3: TGTGCCAGCACACTAGCGGGGCGAGAGACCCAGTACTTC.

The chain joins TRBV9 to TRBJ2-1; no clear D. Trimming pared 1 base from V and 6 bases from J, leaving 11 bases between. This CDR3 is built from 14 residues. Per the germline V gene, CDR1 is SGDLS and CDR2 is YYNGEE. The CDR3 DNA reads as TGTGCCAGCAGCGTATCCTATGTGGTCAATGAGCAGTTCTTC. As protein: CASSVSYVVNEQFF.

The chain recombines TRBV2 with TRBJ2-3; TRBD2 is a possible D gene (6 bases). This CDR3 comprises 15 residues. V gave up 1 base and J gave up 0 bases, with 8 bases separating them. Germline loops: CDR1 SNHLY, CDR2 FYNNEI. CDR3 protein: CASSEEGTSTDTQYF. CDR3 bases: TGTGCCAGCAGTGAAGAAGGGACTAGCACAGATACGCAGTATTTT.

V gene TRBV7-3 combines with J gene TRBJ2-1; D gene unclear. CDR1 is SGHTA and CDR2 is FQGTGA in the germline V gene. V lost 3 bases to trimming and J lost 6 bases, with 12 bases between them. CDR3 size: 14 residues. The DNA of the CDR3 is TGTGCCAGCAGCTTGGGCCCCCTTCCCAATGAGCAGTTCTTC. The encoded protein is CASSLGPLPNEQFF.

The chain combines TRBV2 with TRBJ2-5; 7 bases match TRBD1. The V gene's germline CDR1 is SNHLY and CDR2 FYNNEI. The CDR3 is made up of 14 amino acids. The V and J ends lost 7 bases and 5 bases, in that order; junction bases with no gene match: 10. The CDR3: CASNPNRDSETQYF. DNA of the CDR3: TGTGCCAGCAATCCAAACCGGGACAGCGAGACCCAGTACTTC.

The rearrangement links TRBV6-5 to TRBJ2-4; possible D gene TRBD1, 6 bases. The CDR3 covers 15 residues. V lost 5 bases and J lost 8, with 19 bases in between. Germline V gene sequence: CDR1 MNHEY, CDR2 SVGAGI. The CDR3 spells CASSPGVGVADIQYF. The DNA of the CDR3 is TGTGCCAGCAGTCCAGGGGTGGGGGTCGCGGACATTCAGTACTTC.

The chain links TRBV9 to TRBJ2-3; D is unclear. The CDR3 runs to 14 residues. Per the germline V gene, CDR1 is SGDLS and CDR2 is YYNGEE. V shed 0 bases and J shed 2 bases, with 7 bases lying between them. CDR3 DNA sequence: TGTGCCAGCAGCGTAGCCGGTAACACAGATACGCAGTATTTT. It translates to CASSVAGNTDTQYF.

The CDR3 DNA follows: TGTGCTAGTGGTTTGGGGGAGAGGGCCCAGTACTTC. Translation: CASGLGERAQYF. V gene TRBV12-5 combines with J gene TRBJ2-5, with D perhaps matching TRBD2 (5 bases). V was clipped by 1 base and J by 9 bases, with 9 bases between them. The CDR3 totals 12 residues. Germline V gene lookup returns CDR1 LGHNT and CDR2 FRNRAP.

This clone was picked up one time. The chain uses TRBV4-1 and TRBJ1-4; 7 positions match TRBD1. This CDR3 contains 16 residues. The V gene end was trimmed by 3 bases and the J gene end by 5 bases; junction bases not matched to a gene: 9. Germline CDR1 reads MGHRA; CDR2 reads YSYEKL. CDR3 DNA: TGCGCCAGCAGCCACCCGAGACAGGGCCTGAATGAAAAACTGTTTTTT. Protein product: CASSHPRQGLNEKLFF.